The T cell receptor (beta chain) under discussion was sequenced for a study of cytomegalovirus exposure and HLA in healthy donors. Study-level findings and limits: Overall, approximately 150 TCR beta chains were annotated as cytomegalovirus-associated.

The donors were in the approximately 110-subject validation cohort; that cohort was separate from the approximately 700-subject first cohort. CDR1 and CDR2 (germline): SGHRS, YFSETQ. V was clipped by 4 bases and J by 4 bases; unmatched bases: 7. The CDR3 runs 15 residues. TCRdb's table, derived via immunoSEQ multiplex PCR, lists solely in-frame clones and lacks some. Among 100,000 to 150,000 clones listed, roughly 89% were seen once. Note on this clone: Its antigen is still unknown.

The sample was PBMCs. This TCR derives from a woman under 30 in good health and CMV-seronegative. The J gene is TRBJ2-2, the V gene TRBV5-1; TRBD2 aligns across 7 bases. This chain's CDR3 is CASSPTWGGTGELFF. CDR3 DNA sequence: TGCGCCAGCAGCCCCACCTGGGGGGGCACCGGGGAGCTGTTTTTT. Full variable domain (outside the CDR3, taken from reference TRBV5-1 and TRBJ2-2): KAGVTQTPRYLIKTRGQQVTLSCSPISGHRSVSWYQQTPGQGLQFLFEYFSETQRNKGNFPGRFSGRQFSNSRSEMNVSTLELGDSALYLCASSPTWGGTGELFFGEGSRLTVL.